The rows below give T cell receptor beta chains drawn from one sample of a study of blood T cell repertoires in COVID-19. The repertoire was sequenced with immunoSEQ multiplex PCR; TCRdb's copy has only in-frame clones and lacks some. The table includes tens of thousands of clones, around 81% detected once. Input material: peripheral blood. These receptors were taken from a man aged 65 to 79 with acute or convalescent COVID-19. CDR3s include the opening cysteine and the closing phenylalanine or tryptophan. D genes are given only for firm matches. The size entry is marked missing in some rows and otherwise reads once, few, many or a size class.

V	size	J	length	D	DNA	CDR3
TRBV6-2/TRBV6-3	NA	TRBJ1-2	13	NA	TGTGCCAGCAGTGGACAGATTAACTATGGCTACACCTTC	CASSGQINYGYTF
TRBV5-1	NA	TRBJ2-5	14	NA	TGCGCCAGCAGCTTGGGTGGTAGCGAAGAGACCCAGTACTTC	CASSLGGSEETQYF
TRBV18	NA	TRBJ2-7	14	NA	TGTGCCAGCTCACCCACCGACAGCTCCTACGAGCAGTACTTC	CASSPTDSSYEQYF
TRBV5-8	NA	TRBJ1-5	15	NA	TGTGCCAGCAGCAAACTCCGGGATAGCAATCAGCCCCAGCATTTT	CASSKLRDSNQPQHF
TRBV10-3	NA	TRBJ2-3	14	TRBD1	TGTGCCATCAGGGGACAGGGGGCGACAGATACGCAGTATTTT	CAIRGQGATDTQYF
TRBV11-3	once	TRBJ2-5	15	NA	TGTGCCAGCAGCTTAGTAGCTGCTGGCCAAGAGACCCAGTACTTC	CASSLVAAGQETQYF
TRBV7-2	NA	TRBJ1-3	17	TRBD1	TGTGCCAGCAGCCCCGAGGGACAGCTCGACTCTGGAAACACCATATATTTT	CASSPEGQLDSGNTIYF
TRBV11-2	NA	TRBJ2-3	14	NA	TGTGCCAGCAGCTTCACGTATGGGCCACATACGCAGTATTTT	CASSFTYGPHTQYF
TRBV20-1	few	TRBJ2-3	11	NA	TGCAGTGCTAGTCTGGGGGCTACGCAGTATTTT	CSASLGATQYF
TRBV3-1/TRBV3-2	NA	TRBJ2-2	14	NA	TGTGCCAGCAGCCCCTACAGGGACACCGGGGAGCTGTTTTTT	CASSPYRDTGELFF
TRBV7-2	NA	TRBJ2-7	18	TRBD2	TGTGCCAGCAGCTCGGGACTAGCGGGGGGGAGATCGTCCTACGAGCAGTACTTC	CASSSGLAGGRSSYEQYF
TRBV2	NA	TRBJ2-3	13	NA	TGTGCCAGCAGTGAATCCGGCACAGATACGCAGTATTTT	CASSESGTDTQYF
TRBV6-5	NA	TRBJ1-3	15	TRBD1	TGTGCCAGCACCAGACAGGGAACCTCTGGAAACACCATATATTTT	CASTRQGTSGNTIYF
TRBV27	NA	TRBJ2-2	15	NA	TGTGCCAGCAGTACAGAACTCCTGGGCACCGGGGAGCTGTTTTTT	CASSTELLGTGELFF
TRBV12-3/TRBV12-4	NA	TRBJ1-5	13	NA	TGTGCCAGCAGCCAGATCTCCCCGTTCCCCCAGCATTTT	CASSQISPFPQHF
TRBV11-3	NA	TRBJ2-2	17	NA	TGTGCCAGCAGCTTAGTATTTTCGGACAGGAACACCGGGGAGCTGTTTTTT	CASSLVFSDRNTGELFF
TRBV3-1/TRBV3-2	NA	TRBJ2-3	14	TRBD1	TGTGCCAGCAGCCCCGGACAGGGGCTGGATACGCAGTATTTT	CASSPGQGLDTQYF
TRBV6-5	NA	TRBJ1-5	14	TRBD1	TGTGCCAGCGCCTCGGACAGGGGCAATCAGCCCCAGCATTTT	CASASDRGNQPQHF
TRBV5-6	NA	TRBJ2-2	16	NA	TGTGCCAGCAGCTTGTCCGACAGACAAAACACCGGGGAGCTGTTTTTT	CASSLSDRQNTGELFF
TRBV12-3/TRBV12-4	once	TRBJ2-2	13	NA	TGTGCCAGCGGCGCTAGCGACACCGGGGAGCTGTTTTTT	CASGASDTGELFF
TRBV18	NA	TRBJ2-3	15	TRBD1	TGTGCCAGCTCAATGTGGACAGGGGGGACAGATACGCAGTATTTT	CASSMWTGGTDTQYF
TRBV7-2	NA	TRBJ2-7	14	TRBD1	TGTGCCAGCAGTCCGGACAGGGGCTTTTACGAGCAGTACTTC	CASSPDRGFYEQYF
TRBV2	NA	TRBJ2-5	11	NA	TGTGCCAGCGGGGAGGAAGAGACCCAGTACTTC	CASGEEETQYF
TRBV5-4	NA	TRBJ2-3	19	TRBD2	TGTGCCAGCAGCTTCCGACTAGCGGGGGGGCCGTTGGGCACAGATACGCAGTATTTT	CASSFRLAGGPLGTDTQYF
TRBV11-2	NA	TRBJ2-3	16	TRBD2	TGTGCCAGCAGCTTAGATCTGGCGGGGGGAGGAGATACGCAGTATTTT	CASSLDLAGGGDTQYF
TRBV5-4	once	TRBJ2-7	13	NA	TGTGCCAGCAGCAGGGACATCTCCTACGAGCAGTACTTC	CASSRDISYEQYF
TRBV9	NA	TRBJ2-1	17	TRBD2	TGTGCCAGCAGCGGAGGCCTCGGGACTAGCGGATACAATGAGCAGTTCTTC	CASSGGLGTSGYNEQFF
TRBV13	NA	TRBJ2-1	14	NA	TGTGCCAGCAGCTTAGCGGTCTCCTACAATGAGCAGTTCTTC	CASSLAVSYNEQFF
TRBV4-2	NA	TRBJ1-4	14	NA	TGTGCCAGCAGCCCTCGGGGGAGGAGTGAAAAACTGTTTTTT	CASSPRGRSEKLFF
TRBV6-5	NA	TRBJ1-2	14	TRBD1	TGTGCCAGCAGCGACGTCACAGGGGTGTATGGCTACACCTTC	CASSDVTGVYGYTF
TRBV6-5	NA	TRBJ2-1	13	NA	TGTGCCAGCGGGGAGCCTTCCTACAATGAGCAGTTCTTC	CASGEPSYNEQFF
TRBV28	NA	TRBJ2-1	16	TRBD1	TGTGCCAGCAGCCTACACAGGGGGACGGCTGGAAATGAGCAGTTCTTC	CASSLHRGTAGNEQFF
TRBV4-2	NA	TRBJ2-7	15	TRBD2	TGTGCCAGCAGCCCGGGACTAGCGGGGGGGTACGAGCAGTACTTC	CASSPGLAGGYEQYF
TRBV28	NA	TRBJ2-1	14	TRBD1	TGTGCCAGCAATACCCCAGGGGGCTGGAATGAGCAGTTCTTC	CASNTPGGWNEQFF
TRBV4-1	NA	TRBJ2-7	16	TRBD2	TGCGCCAGCAGCCAGGCCTGGGCTAGCGGGGTCTACGAGCAGTACTTC	CASSQAWASGVYEQYF
TRBV2	NA	TRBJ2-3	16	NA	TGTGCCAGCAGTGCCTTAGGAGGGGCTAACACAGATACGCAGTATTTT	CASSALGGANTDTQYF
TRBV5-1	NA	TRBJ2-1	15	NA	TGCGCCAGCAGCCTCTACCTTCCCTCCTACAATGAGCAGTTCTTC	CASSLYLPSYNEQFF
TRBV12-5	NA	TRBJ2-1	17	TRBD2	TGTGCTAGTGGTTCGAGAGGACTAGCGGGACGAGACAATGAGCAGTTCTTC	CASGSRGLAGRDNEQFF
TRBV19	NA	TRBJ1-1	13	NA	TGTGCCAGTAAACGAAGCTTGAACACTGAAGCTTTCTTT	CASKRSLNTEAFF
TRBV18	NA	TRBJ2-1	15	TRBD2	TGTGCCAGCTCACCCGGGGAGGGGACCTACAATGAGCAGTTCTTC	CASSPGEGTYNEQFF
TRBV6-1	NA	TRBJ1-1	13	NA	TGTGCCAGCAGTGAACAGGGATGGGCTGAAGCTTTCTTT	CASSEQGWAEAFF
TRBV9	NA	TRBJ1-1	15	NA	TGTGCCAGCAGCGTAGAGGGGAGGGGGTGGCAGGGAGCTTTCTTT	CASSVEGRGWQGAFF
TRBV2	few	TRBJ2-1	14	TRBD1	TGTGCCAGCCAGGACAGGCAACCGTTGGATGAGCAGTTCTTC	CASQDRQPLDEQFF
TRBV6-2/TRBV6-3	NA	TRBJ2-7	16	TRBD2	TGTGCCAGCAGTCGGACTAGCGGGGGCCCTCGGTACGAGCAGTACTTC	CASSRTSGGPRYEQYF
TRBV29-1	NA	TRBJ2-7	13	NA	TGCAGCGTTGCCACACAGGGTTACGGCGAGCAGTACTTC	CSVATQGYGEQYF
TRBV6-1	NA	TRBJ1-2	16	TRBD1	TGTGCCAGCAGTGAAATAGGGACAGCTACTAACTATGGCTACACCTTC	CASSEIGTATNYGYTF
TRBV6-1	NA	TRBJ2-7	15	TRBD2	TGTGCCAGCAGTGAAGCAGGGGTAGCGGGCTACGAGCAGTACTTC	CASSEAGVAGYEQYF
TRBV5-1	NA	TRBJ2-7	14	NA	TGCGCCAGCAGCTTGAGCCAGGTCTCCTACGAGCAGTACTTC	CASSLSQVSYEQYF
TRBV5-5	NA	TRBJ2-7	15	TRBD2	TGTGCCAGCAGCTTACTAGCGGGCCAAACCTACGAGCAGTACTTC	CASSLLAGQTYEQYF
TRBV28	NA	TRBJ1-3	17	NA	TGTGCCAGCAGTCCCCGGGAGGGTGAACTATCTGGAAACACCATATATTTT	CASSPREGELSGNTIYF
TRBV13	NA	TRBJ2-3	12	NA	TGTGCCAGCAGCTTACGTCCCGATACGCAGTATTTT	CASSLRPDTQYF
TRBV19	NA	TRBJ2-7	14	NA	TGTGCCAGTAGTAGAGGGGGAAGCTCCTACGAGCAGTACTTC	CASSRGGSSYEQYF
TRBV5-1	NA	TRBJ2-2	15	TRBD1	TGCGCCAGCAGCCCCGACAGGGGGAGCACCGGGGAGCTGTTTTTT	CASSPDRGSTGELFF
TRBV6-5	NA	TRBJ1-1	13	TRBD1	TGTGCCAGCAGTACGTACAGGGGGACTGAAGCTTTCTTT	CASSTYRGTEAFF
TRBV7-2	NA	TRBJ2-3	15	NA	TGTGCCAGCAGCCTTAGACAGAAACGCACAGATACGCAGTATTTT	CASSLRQKRTDTQYF
TRBV10-1	NA	TRBJ2-2	14	NA	TGCGCCAGCAGGGCGGCACATAACACCGGGGAGCTGTTTTTT	CASRAAHNTGELFF
TRBV6-5	NA	TRBJ2-1	16	NA	TGTGCCAGCAGTTCCAGTTCGCGGGCCCCGTACAATGAGCAGTTCTTC	CASSSSSRAPYNEQFF
TRBV7-2	NA	TRBJ1-2	15	TRBD1	TGTGCCAGCAGCTCCCAGGGCGGGACAGGGAATGGCTACACCTTC	CASSSQGGTGNGYTF
TRBV2	NA	TRBJ2-7	11	NA	TGTGCCAGCAGTCTTAGGGGGGAGCAGTACTTC	CASSLRGEQYF